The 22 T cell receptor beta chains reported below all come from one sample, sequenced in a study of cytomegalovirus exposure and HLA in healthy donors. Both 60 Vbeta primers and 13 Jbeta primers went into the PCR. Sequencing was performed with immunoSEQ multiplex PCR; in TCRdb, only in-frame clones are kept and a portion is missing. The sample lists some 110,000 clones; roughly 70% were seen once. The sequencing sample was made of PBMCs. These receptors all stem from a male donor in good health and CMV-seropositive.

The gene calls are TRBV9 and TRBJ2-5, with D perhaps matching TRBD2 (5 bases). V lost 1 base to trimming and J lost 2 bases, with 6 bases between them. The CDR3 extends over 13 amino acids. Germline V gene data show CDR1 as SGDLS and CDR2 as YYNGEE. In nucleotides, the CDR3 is TGTGCCAGCAGCGTATGGGAGCAAGAGACCCAGTACTTC. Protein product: CASSVWEQETQYF. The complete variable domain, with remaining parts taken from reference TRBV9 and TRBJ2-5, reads DSGVTQTPKHLITATGQRVTLRCSPRSGDLSVYWYQQSLDQGLQFLIQYYNGEERAKGNILERFSAQQFPDLHSELNLSSLELGDSALYFCASSVWEQETQYFGPGTRLLVL.

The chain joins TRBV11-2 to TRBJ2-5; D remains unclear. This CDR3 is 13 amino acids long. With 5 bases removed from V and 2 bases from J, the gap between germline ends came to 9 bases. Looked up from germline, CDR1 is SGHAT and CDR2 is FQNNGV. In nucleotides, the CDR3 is TGTGCCAGCAGCCAGGTCGGACAAGAGACCCAGTACTTC. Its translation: CASSQVGQETQYF.

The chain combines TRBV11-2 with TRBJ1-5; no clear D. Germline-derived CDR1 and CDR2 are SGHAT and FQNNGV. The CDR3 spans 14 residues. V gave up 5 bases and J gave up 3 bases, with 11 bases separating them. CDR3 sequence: CASSRDPFNQPQHF. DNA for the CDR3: TGTGCCAGCAGCAGAGATCCATTCAATCAGCCCCAGCATTTT. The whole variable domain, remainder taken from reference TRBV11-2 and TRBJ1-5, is EAGVAQSPRYKIIEKRQSVAFWCNPISGHATLYWYQQILGQGPKLLIQFQNNGVVDDSQLPKDRFSAERLKGVDSTLKIQPAKLEDSAVYLCASSRDPFNQPQHFGDGTRLSIL.

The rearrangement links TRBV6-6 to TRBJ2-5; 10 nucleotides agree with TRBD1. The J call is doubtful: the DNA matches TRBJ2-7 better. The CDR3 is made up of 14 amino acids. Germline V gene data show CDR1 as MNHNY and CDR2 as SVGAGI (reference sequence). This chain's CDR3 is CASSYGDRGHEQYF. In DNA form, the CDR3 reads TGTGCCAGCAGTTACGGGGACAGGGGCCACGAGCAGTACTTC.

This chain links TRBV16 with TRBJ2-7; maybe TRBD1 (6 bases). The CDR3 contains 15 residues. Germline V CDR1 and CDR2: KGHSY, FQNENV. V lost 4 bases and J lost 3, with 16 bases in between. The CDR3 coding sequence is TGTGCCAGCAGCCGAACCGGGACAATCGACTACGAGCAGTACTTC. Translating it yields CASSRTGTIDYEQYF.

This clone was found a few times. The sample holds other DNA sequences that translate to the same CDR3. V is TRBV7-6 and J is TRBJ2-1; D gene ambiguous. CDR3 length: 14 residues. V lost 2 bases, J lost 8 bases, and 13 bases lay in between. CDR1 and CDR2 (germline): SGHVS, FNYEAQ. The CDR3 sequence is CASSLSARRDEQFF. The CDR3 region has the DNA TGTGCCAGCAGCTTAAGCGCTAGAAGAGATGAGCAGTTCTTC.

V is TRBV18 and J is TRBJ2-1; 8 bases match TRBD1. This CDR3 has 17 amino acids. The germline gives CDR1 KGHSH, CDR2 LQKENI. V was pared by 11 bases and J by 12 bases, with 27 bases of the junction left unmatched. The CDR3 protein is CADSPLGGQADARGQFF. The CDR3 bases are TGTGCCGACTCACCACTGGGGGGACAGGCCGATGCTCGGGGGCAGTTCTTC.

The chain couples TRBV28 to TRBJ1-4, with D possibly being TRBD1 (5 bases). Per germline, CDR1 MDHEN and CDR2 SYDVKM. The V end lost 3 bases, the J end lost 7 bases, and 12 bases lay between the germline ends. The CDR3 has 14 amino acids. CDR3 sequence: CASSLRGRSEKLFF. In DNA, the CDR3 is TGTGCCAGCAGTTTGCGGGGGAGAAGTGAAAAACTGTTTTTT.

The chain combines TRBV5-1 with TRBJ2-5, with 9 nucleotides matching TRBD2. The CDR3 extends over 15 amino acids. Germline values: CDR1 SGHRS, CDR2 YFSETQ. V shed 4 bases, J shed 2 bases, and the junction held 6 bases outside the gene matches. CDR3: CASSRTSANQETQYF. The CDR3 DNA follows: TGCGCCAGCAGCCGGACTAGCGCAAATCAAGAGACCCAGTACTTC. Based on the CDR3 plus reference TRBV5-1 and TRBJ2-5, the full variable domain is KAGVTQTPRYLIKTRGQQVTLSCSPISGHRSVSWYQQTPGQGLQFLFEYFSETQRNKGNFPGRFSGRQFSNSRSEMNVSTLELGDSALYLCASSRTSANQETQYFGPGTRLLVL.

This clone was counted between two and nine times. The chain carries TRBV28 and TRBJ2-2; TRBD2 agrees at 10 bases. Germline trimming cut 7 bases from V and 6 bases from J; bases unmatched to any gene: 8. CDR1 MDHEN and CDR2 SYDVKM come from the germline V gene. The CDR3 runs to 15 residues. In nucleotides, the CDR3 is TGTGCCAGCACCGTCAGCGGGGGGGCGTCCGGGGAGCTGTTTTTT. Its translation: CASTVSGGASGELFF.

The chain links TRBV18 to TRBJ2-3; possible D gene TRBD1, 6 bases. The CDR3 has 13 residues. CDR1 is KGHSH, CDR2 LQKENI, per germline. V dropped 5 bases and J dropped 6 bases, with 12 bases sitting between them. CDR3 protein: CASSGGLLDTQYF. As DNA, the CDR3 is TGTGCCAGCTCAGGGGGCTTATTGGATACGCAGTATTTT.

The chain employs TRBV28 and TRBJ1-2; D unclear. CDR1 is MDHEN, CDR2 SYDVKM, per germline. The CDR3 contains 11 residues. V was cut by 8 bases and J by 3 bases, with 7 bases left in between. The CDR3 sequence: CASLRDYGYTF. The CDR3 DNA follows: TGTGCCAGCCTGCGGGACTATGGCTACACCTTC.

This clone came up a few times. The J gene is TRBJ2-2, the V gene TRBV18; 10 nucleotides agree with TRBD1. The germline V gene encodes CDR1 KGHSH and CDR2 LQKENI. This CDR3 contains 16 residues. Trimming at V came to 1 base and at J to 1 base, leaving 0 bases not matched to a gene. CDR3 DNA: TGTGCCAGCTCACCACGGGACAGGGGGAACACCGGGGAGCTGTTTTTT. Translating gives CASSPRDRGNTGELFF.

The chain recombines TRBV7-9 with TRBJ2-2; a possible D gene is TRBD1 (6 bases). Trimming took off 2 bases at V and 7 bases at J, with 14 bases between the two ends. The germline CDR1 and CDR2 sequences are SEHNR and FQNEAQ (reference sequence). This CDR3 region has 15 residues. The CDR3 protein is CASSLLQGKGGELFF. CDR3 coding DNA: TGTGCCAGCAGCTTACTACAGGGAAAGGGCGGGGAGCTGTTTTTT.

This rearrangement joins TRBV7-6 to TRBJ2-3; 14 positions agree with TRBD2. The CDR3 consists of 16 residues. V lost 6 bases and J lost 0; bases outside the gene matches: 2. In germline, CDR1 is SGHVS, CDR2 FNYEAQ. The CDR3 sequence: CASRTSGRASTDTQYF. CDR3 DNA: TGTGCCAGCAGGACTAGCGGGAGGGCAAGCACAGATACGCAGTATTTT.

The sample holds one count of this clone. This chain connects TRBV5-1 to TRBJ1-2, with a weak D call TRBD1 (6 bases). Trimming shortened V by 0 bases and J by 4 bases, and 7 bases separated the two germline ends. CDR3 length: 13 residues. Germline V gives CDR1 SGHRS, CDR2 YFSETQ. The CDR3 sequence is CASSLGQVYGYTF. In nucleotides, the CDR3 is TGCGCCAGCAGCTTGGGACAGGTCTATGGCTACACCTTC.

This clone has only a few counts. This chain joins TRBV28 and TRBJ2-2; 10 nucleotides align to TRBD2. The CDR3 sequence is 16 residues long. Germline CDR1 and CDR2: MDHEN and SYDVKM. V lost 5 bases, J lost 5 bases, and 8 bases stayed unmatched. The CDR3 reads CASSAQAGGRTGELFF. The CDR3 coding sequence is TGTGCCAGCAGTGCCCAAGCGGGAGGGCGTACCGGGGAGCTGTTTTTT.

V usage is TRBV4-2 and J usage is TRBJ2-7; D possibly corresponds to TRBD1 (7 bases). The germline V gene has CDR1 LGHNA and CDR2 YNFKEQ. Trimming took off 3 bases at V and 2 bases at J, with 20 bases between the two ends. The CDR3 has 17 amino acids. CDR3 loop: CASSQDRRQGGTYEQYF. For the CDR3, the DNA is TGTGCCAGCAGCCAGGATCGGAGACAGGGAGGCACCTACGAGCAGTACTTC.

Written as DNA, the CDR3 is TGTGCCAGCAGCTCCCGAGGGTGGGTGGACACCGGGGAGCTGTTTTTT. Encoded protein: CASSSRGWVDTGELFF. This chain uses TRBV7-3 with TRBJ2-2; the D gene is possibly TRBD2 (5 bases). CDR1 is SGHTA, CDR2 FQGTGA, per germline. The CDR3 is 16 amino acids. The ends were cut back, 4 bases at V and 3 bases at J, with 15 bases in the middle.

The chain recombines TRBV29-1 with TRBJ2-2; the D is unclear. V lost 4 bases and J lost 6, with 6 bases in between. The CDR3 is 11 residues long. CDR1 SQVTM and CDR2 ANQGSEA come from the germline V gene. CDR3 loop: CSVVQAGELFF. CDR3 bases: TGCAGCGTTGTACAAGCCGGGGAGCTGTTTTTT.

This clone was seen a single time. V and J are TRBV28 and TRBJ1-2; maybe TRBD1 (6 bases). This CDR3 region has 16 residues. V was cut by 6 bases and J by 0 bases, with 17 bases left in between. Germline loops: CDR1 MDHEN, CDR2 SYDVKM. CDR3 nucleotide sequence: TGTGCCAGCAGCCGAAATACAGGGATTCCTAACTATGGCTACACCTTC. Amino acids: CASSRNTGIPNYGYTF.

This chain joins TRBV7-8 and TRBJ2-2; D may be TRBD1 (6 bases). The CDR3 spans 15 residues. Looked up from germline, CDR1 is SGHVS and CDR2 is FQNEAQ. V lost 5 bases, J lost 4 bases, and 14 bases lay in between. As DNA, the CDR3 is TGTGCCAGCAGCCACCAGGGGTTTTTCACCGGGGAGCTGTTTTTT. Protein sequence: CASSHQGFFTGELFF.